A single sample is the source of the 23 T cell receptor beta chains below, sequenced in a study of T cell responses to AZD1222 COVID-19 vaccine (dated by TCRdb to about 2021). The library was generated by the immunoSEQ multiplex PCR assay. The table was pulled from immuneACCESS by TCRdb, which kept in-frame rearrangements only. Such tables lose some clones; where checked, under half of the loss comes from unresolved V genes, and the rest has no known cause. For this sample there are about 170,000 clones; around nine tenths appear just once. In total, the top ten clones hold less than 1.3% of the sample. The time point label on this specimen signifies: about 28 days (+/-7) after the second vaccine dose. This specimen was peripheral blood, taken 28 days after the second AZD1222 dose. Receptors were obtained from an adult who received the AZD1222 COVID-19 vaccine.

CDR3 nucleotide sequence: TGTGCCAGCAGTAGCGTCTCCCGCGAGCAGTACTTC. Translation: CASSSVSREQYF. The rearrangement uses TRBV27 and TRBJ2-7; D gene unclear. The V gene's germline CDR1 is MNHEY and CDR2 SMNVEV (reference sequence). Trimming shortened V by 5 bases and J by 6 bases, and 11 bases separated the two germline ends. The CDR3 spans 12 residues.

The rearrangement links TRBV6-2 or TRBV6-3 to TRBJ2-3; D is ambiguous. V was clipped by 4 bases and J by 0 bases, with 8 bases between them. Looked up from germline, CDR1 is MNHEY and CDR2 is SVGEGT. This CDR3 has 14 residues. As DNA, the CDR3 is TGTGCCAGCAGTTTCCCCCGTAGCACAGATACGCAGTATTTT. It translates to CASSFPRSTDTQYF.

This clone has only a few counts. The rearrangement joins TRBV7-2 to TRBJ2-2; D call uncertain. The V gene's germline CDR1 is SGHTA and CDR2 FQGNSA. The ends were cut back, 5 bases at V and 6 bases at J, with 10 bases in the middle. The CDR3 runs to 13 residues. The CDR3 region is CASSLGYSGELFF. The DNA of the CDR3 is TGTGCCAGCAGCCTAGGTTACTCCGGGGAGCTGTTTTTT. The full variable domain, its missing parts supplied by reference TRBV7-2 and TRBJ2-2, is GAGVSQSPSNKVTEKGKDVELRCDPISGHTALYWYRQSLGQGLEFLIYFQGNSAPDKSGLPSDRFSAERTGGSVSTLTIQRTQQEDSAVYLCASSLGYSGELFFGEGSRLTVL.

The rearrangement uses TRBV11-3 and TRBJ1-1, with 9 bases that match TRBD1. Trimming at V came to 1 base and at J to 10 bases, leaving 7 bases not matched to a gene. Germline V gene lookup returns CDR1 SGHNT and CDR2 YENEEA. The CDR3 contains 14 residues. In DNA, the CDR3 is TGTGCCAGCAGCTTAGGCTCGGACAGGGGAATAGCTTTCTTT. Its protein product is CASSLGSDRGIAFF.

The chain couples TRBV10-1 to TRBJ1-5; TRBD1 might be the D (6 bases). V lost 8 bases, J lost 8 bases, and 22 bases lay in between. The germline CDR1 and CDR2 sequences are WNHNN and SYGVQD (reference sequence). The CDR3 is made up of 15 amino acids. CDR3 amino acids: CASQMNQGLGKPQHF. The CDR3 DNA is TGCGCCAGCCAGATGAATCAGGGGCTGGGGAAGCCCCAGCATTTT.

The rearrangement joins TRBV5-3 to TRBJ1-5, with D perhaps matching TRBD1 (5 bases). TRBV5-3 is noted as an ORF with a role that remains uncertain. The CDR3 spans 14 residues. V lost 4 bases and J lost 4, with 12 bases in between. The CDR3, as DNA: TGTGCCAGAAGCCCTGTAGAGGGGAATCAGCCCCAGCATTTT. Protein sequence: CARSPVEGNQPQHF.

This sequence joins TRBV18 and TRBJ1-1; D remains ambiguous. With 2 bases removed from V and 5 bases from J, the gap between germline ends came to 15 bases. Germline CDR1 KGHSH, CDR2 LQKENI. The CDR3 consists of 15 residues. The CDR3: CASSPSVTEGTEAFF. Here the CDR3 DNA reads TGTGCCAGCTCACCATCTGTGACGGAGGGAACTGAAGCTTTCTTT.

The rearrangement uses TRBV27 and TRBJ1-6, with D unresolved. Germline values: CDR1 MNHEY, CDR2 SMNVEV (reference sequence). V shed 5 bases and J shed 9 bases, with 20 bases lying between them. The CDR3 loop spans 16 amino acids. The CDR3 DNA follows: TGTGCCAGCAGTCGGGCAGGCACTATGCAATCTTCACCCCTCCACTTT. This sequence encodes CASSRAGTMQSSPLHF.

V gene TRBV6-5 combines with J gene TRBJ1-2; TRBD1 matches 7 bases. The germline V gene has CDR1 MNHEY and CDR2 SVGAGI. V dropped 6 bases and J dropped 4; count of bases not matched to a gene: 8. The CDR3 totals 14 residues. CDR3 protein: CASSPRDSTYGYTF. The CDR3, as DNA: TGTGCCAGCAGCCCCCGGGACAGCACCTATGGCTACACCTTC.

The chain has TRBV3-1 (or the pseudogene TRBV3-2) and TRBJ2-7; maybe TRBD2 (5 bases). CDR1 and CDR2 (germline): LGHDT, YNNKEL (reference sequence). There are 17 residues in the CDR3. V was trimmed by 3 bases and J by 3 bases, leaving 21 bases between them. CDR3 protein: CASSHTTDFSLYYEQYF. The CDR3 nucleotides read TGTGCCAGCAGCCACACCACGGACTTCTCTTTGTACTACGAGCAGTACTTC.

This clone showed up just a few times. The chain links TRBV7-9 to TRBJ2-7; 9 nucleotides match TRBD1. From germline, CDR1 is SEHNR and CDR2 FQNEAQ (reference sequence). V dropped 0 bases and J dropped 3; count of bases not matched to a gene: 12. The CDR3 covers 18 residues. Here the CDR3 reads CASSLAVTGTGKIYEQYF. CDR3 sequence (DNA): TGTGCCAGCAGCTTAGCGGTTACCGGGACAGGGAAGATCTACGAGCAGTACTTC.

This clone was counted a single time. This sequence joins TRBV9 and TRBJ1-3; tentative D call: TRBD1 (5 bases). Trimming left V 0 bases short and J 1 base short, with 14 bases between. Germline-derived CDR1 and CDR2 are SGDLS and YYNGEE. The length of the CDR3 is 17 residues. The CDR3: CASSVDPGVGSGNTIYF. The CDR3 coding sequence is TGTGCCAGCAGCGTAGATCCGGGGGTGGGTTCTGGAAACACCATATATTTT.

This chain links TRBV6-2 or TRBV6-3 with TRBJ2-7; D is unclear. CDR1 and CDR2 from the germline V gene are MNHEY and SVGEGT. The CDR3 loop spans 14 amino acids. The V and J ends lost 3 bases and 2 bases respectively, with 11 bases between them. CDR3 loop: CASSYGGITYEQYF. DNA of the CDR3: TGTGCCAGCAGTTATGGTGGAATCACCTACGAGCAGTACTTC.

The V call is TRBV5-1, the J call TRBJ2-5; no reliable D call. From germline, CDR1 is SGHRS and CDR2 YFSETQ. This CDR3 has 15 residues. Trimming took off 0 bases at V and 1 base at J, with 10 bases between the two ends. CDR3 amino acids: CASSLEGGLQETQYF. In DNA, the CDR3 is TGCGCCAGCAGCTTGGAGGGCGGCCTCCAAGAGACCCAGTACTTC.

The V gene is TRBV11-2, the J gene TRBJ1-5; 7 positions agree with TRBD1. After removal of 4 bases from V and 3 bases from J, the junction contained 6 bases not matched to a gene. CDR3 length: 15 amino acids. Looked up from germline, CDR1 is SGHAT and CDR2 is FQNNGV. The CDR3 spells CASSYYTGANQPQHF. In DNA form, the CDR3 reads TGTGCCAGCAGCTACTACACAGGGGCCAATCAGCCCCAGCATTTT.

The gene calls are TRBV20-1 and TRBJ1-2; no reliable D call. With 3 bases removed from V and 4 bases from J, the gap between germline ends came to 12 bases. The CDR3 has 13 residues. CDR1 is DFQATT and CDR2 is SNEGSKA in the germline V gene (reference sequence). The CDR3 protein is CSASRELVYGYTF. The CDR3 DNA reads as TGCAGTGCTAGTAGGGAGCTAGTCTATGGCTACACCTTC.

The V and J genes are TRBV7-9 and TRBJ2-4, with D tentatively TRBD2 (6 bases). The germline V and J ends were trimmed by 4 bases and 4 bases, with 17 bases remaining between them. The CDR3 is made up of 16 amino acids. Germline V gene lookup returns CDR1 SEHNR and CDR2 FQNEAQ (reference sequence). The CDR3: CASSSLTTGRKNIQYF. CDR3 nucleotide sequence: TGTGCCAGCAGCTCACTTACAACCGGGAGAAAAAACATTCAGTACTTC.

The chain employs TRBV5-4 and TRBJ2-5; no definite D call. CDR1 is SGHNT, CDR2 YYREEE, per germline (reference sequence). This CDR3 comprises 14 residues. V lost 0 bases, J lost 5 bases, and 11 bases lay in between. The DNA of the CDR3 is TGTGCCAGCAGCTTGGCCGGTGCTCAGGAGACCCAGTACTTC. Encoded protein: CASSLAGAQETQYF.

The chain uses TRBV5-4 and TRBJ2-3; 7 bases align to TRBD1. Germline values: CDR1 SGHNT, CDR2 YYREEE (reference sequence). V gave up 2 bases and J gave up 2 bases; unmatched junction bases: 5. The CDR3 is 15 amino acids. CDR3 coding DNA: TGTGCCAGCAGCTTATCGGGACAGACCACAGATACGCAGTATTTT. Its translation is CASSLSGQTTDTQYF.

V usage is TRBV14 and J usage is TRBJ2-2; either TRBD1 or TRBD2 may supply D (5 bases each). The CDR3 consists of 18 residues. The germline V gene has CDR1 SGHDN and CDR2 FVKESK. The V end lost 4 bases, the J end lost 0 bases, and 18 bases lay between the germline ends. The CDR3 loop reads CASSPSLGQGANTGELFF. In nucleotides, the CDR3 is TGTGCCAGCAGCCCTTCCCTGGGTCAGGGAGCGAACACCGGGGAGCTGTTTTTT.

The genes are TRBV6-2 or TRBV6-3 and TRBJ2-7; tentative D call: TRBD2 (5 bases). V shed 4 bases and J shed 4 bases, with 11 bases lying between them. The CDR3 is 13 residues long. Germline CDR1 and CDR2: MNHEY and SVGEGT. CDR3 amino acids: CASSFRGRYEQYF. The CDR3 nucleotides are TGTGCCAGCAGTTTCCGCGGGCGGTACGAGCAGTACTTC.

The chain recombines TRBV12-3 or TRBV12-4 with TRBJ2-2, with no clear D. V shed 6 bases and J shed 6 bases, with 11 bases lying between them. The CDR3 totals 13 residues. CDR3 bases: TGTGCCAGCAGCTCCGAGTTGGCCGGGGAGCTGTTTTTT. Translation: CASSSELAGELFF.

The V call is TRBV23-1, the J call TRBJ2-1, with 8 nucleotides matching TRBD2. TRBV23-1 is known as an ORF, though its function is uncertain. V dropped 0 bases and J dropped 5; count of bases not matched to a gene: 6. The length of the CDR3 is 16 residues. The CDR3 loop reads CASSQSKDSGDNEQFF. CDR3 in DNA: TGCGCCAGCAGTCAATCGAAGGATAGCGGGGACAATGAGCAGTTCTTC.